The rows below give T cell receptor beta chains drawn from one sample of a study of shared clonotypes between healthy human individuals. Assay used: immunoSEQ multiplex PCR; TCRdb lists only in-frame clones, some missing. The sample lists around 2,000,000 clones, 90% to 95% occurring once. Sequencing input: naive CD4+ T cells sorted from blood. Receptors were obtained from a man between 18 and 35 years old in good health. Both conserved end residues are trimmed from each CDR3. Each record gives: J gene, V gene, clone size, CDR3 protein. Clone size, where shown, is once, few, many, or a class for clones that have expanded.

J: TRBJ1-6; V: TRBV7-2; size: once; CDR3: ASSLETGTNSPLH
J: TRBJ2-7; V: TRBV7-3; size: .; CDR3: ASSPGGNSYEQY
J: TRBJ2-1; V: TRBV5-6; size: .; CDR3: ASSLTNGGNEQF
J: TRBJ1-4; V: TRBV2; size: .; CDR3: ASGRPPTNEKLF
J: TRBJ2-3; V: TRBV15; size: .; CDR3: ATSRPRSGGATDTQY
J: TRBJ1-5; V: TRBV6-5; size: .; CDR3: ASSRRYNQPQH
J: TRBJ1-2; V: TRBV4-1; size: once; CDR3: ASSQPLVARYGYT
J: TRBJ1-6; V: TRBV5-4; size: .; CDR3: ASSGRAGGPSSPLH
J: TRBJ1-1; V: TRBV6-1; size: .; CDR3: ASRQGADTEAF
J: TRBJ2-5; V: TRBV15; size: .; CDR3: ATSRGFETQY
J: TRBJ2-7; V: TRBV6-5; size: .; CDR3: ASSPYKGAYEQY
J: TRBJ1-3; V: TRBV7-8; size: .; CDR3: ASSLASRQASGNTIY
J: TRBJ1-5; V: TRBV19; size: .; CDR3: ASSIDSALGQPQH
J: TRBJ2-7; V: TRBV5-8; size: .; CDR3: ASSHVAGQVGEQY
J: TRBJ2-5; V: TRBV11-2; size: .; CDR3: ASSLGQQETQY
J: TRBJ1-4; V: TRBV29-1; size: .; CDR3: SVAGGSTNEKLF
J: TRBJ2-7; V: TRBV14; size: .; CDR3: ASSQFRTGLGEQY
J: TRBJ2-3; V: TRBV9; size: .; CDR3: ASSVGEGLRTDTQY
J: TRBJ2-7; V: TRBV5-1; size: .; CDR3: ASSPRTGDYEQY
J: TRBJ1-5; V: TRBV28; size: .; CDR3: ASTFGGGGYNQPQH
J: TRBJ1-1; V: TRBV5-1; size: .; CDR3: ASAGTGNTEAF
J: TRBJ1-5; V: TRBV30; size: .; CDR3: AWSIGQGGNQPQH
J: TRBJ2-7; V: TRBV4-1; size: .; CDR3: ASSHGDRGEQY
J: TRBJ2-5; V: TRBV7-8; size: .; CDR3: ASLPGGVGVQETQY
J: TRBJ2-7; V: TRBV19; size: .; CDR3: ASRNAGTAYEQY
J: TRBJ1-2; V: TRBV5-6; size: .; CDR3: ASSTLGGSNYGYT
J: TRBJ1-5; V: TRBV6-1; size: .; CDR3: ASSEGLGPPQH
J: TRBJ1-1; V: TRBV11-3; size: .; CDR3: ASSLTRSTEAF
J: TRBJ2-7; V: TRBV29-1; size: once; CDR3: SVVGLVEQY
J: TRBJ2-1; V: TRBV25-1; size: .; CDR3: ASSDVALSSYNEQF
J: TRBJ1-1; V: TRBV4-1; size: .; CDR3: ASSQGTGWGNTEAF
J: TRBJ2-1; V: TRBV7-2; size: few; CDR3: ASSTPGLAGGNEQF
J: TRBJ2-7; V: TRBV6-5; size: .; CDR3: ASSYGGREQY
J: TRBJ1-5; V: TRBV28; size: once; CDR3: ASRQGNNQPQH
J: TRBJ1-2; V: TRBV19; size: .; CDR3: ASRPVGTSYGYT
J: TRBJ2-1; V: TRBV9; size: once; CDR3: ASSPTLTRSIAEQF
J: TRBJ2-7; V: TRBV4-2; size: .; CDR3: ASSQASGGTYEQY
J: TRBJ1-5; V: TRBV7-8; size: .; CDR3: ASSRGTDSNQPQH
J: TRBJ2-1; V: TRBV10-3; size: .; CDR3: AISEIAATNEQF
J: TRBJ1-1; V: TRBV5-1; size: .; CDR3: ASSGQGFEAF
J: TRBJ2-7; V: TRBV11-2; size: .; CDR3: ASSFETSGSEQY
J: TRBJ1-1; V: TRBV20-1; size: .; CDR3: SARSVPEAF
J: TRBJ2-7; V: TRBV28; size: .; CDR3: ASVGGPYEQY
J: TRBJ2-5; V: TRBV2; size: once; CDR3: ASSEIVTLGTQY
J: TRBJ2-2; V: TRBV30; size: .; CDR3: AWTGTGTGELF
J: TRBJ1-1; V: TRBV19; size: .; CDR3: ASSINWDTEAF
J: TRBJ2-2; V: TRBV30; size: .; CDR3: AWSVSVGAGELF
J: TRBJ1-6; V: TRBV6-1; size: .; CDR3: ASSAHSSSYNSPLH
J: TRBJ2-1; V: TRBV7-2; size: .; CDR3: ASSLQAGSEQF
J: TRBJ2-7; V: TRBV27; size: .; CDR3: ASQGIQY
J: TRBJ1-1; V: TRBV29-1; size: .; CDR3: SVVENTEAF
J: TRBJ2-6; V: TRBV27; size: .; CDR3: ASSLSAGANVLT
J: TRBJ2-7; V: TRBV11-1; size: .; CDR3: ASSLGRGSRQTYEQY